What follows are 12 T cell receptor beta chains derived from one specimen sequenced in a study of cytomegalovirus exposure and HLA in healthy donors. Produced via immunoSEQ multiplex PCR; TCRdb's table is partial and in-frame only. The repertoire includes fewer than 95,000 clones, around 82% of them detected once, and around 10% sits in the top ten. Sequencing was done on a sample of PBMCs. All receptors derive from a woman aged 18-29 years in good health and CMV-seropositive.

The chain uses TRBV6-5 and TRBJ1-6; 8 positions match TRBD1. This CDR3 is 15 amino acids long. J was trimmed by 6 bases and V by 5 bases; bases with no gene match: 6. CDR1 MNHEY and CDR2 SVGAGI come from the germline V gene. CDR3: CASSAPGQVNSPLHF. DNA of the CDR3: TGTGCCAGCAGTGCGCCGGGACAGGTTAATTCACCCCTCCACTTT.

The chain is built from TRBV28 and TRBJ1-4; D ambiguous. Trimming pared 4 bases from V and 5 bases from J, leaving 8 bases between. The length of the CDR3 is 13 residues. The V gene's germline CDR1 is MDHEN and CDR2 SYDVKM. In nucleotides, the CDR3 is TGTGCCAGCAGTTCCCACACAAATGAAAAACTGTTTTTT. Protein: CASSSHTNEKLFF. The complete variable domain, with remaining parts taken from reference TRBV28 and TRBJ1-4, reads DVKVTQSSRYLVKRTGEKVFLECVQDMDHENMFWYRQDPGLGLRLIYFSYDVKMKEKGDIPEGYSVSREKKERFSLILESASTNQTSMYLCASSSHTNEKLFFGSGTQLSVL.

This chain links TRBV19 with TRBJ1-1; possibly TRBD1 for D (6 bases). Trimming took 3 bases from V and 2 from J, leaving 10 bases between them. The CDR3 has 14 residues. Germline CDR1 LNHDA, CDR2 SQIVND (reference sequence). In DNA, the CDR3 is TGTGCCAGTAGTATCGGGACATTTAACACTGAAGCTTTCTTT. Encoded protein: CASSIGTFNTEAFF.

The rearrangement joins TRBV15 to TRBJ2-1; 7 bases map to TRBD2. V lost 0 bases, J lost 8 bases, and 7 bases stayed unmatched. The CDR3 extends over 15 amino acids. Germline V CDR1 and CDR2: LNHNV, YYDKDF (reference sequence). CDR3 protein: CATSREGRGRHEQFF. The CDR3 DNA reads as TGTGCCACCAGCAGAGAAGGGCGGGGGAGGCATGAGCAGTTCTTC.

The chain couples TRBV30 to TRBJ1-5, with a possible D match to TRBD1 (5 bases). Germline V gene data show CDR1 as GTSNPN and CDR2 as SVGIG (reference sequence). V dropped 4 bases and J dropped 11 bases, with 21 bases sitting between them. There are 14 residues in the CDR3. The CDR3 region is CAWTSKDRTRAQHF. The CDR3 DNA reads TGTGCCTGGACATCTAAGGACCGGACCAGGGCCCAGCATTTT.

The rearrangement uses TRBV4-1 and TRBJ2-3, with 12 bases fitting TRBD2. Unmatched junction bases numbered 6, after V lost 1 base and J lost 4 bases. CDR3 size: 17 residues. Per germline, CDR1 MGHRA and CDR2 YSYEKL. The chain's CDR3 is CASSQVLAGGRADTQYF. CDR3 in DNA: TGCGCCAGCAGCCAAGTCCTAGCGGGGGGGCGGGCAGATACGCAGTATTTT.

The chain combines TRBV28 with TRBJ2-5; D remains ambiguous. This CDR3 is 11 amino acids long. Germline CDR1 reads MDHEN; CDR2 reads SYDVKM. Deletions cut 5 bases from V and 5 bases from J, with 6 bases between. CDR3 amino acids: CASSMRETQYF. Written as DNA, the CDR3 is TGTGCCAGCAGTATGAGGGAGACCCAGTACTTC.

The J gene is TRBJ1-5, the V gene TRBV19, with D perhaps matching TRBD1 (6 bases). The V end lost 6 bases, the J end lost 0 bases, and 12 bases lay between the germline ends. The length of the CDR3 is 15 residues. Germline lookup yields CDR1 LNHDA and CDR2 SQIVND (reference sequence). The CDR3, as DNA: TGTGCCAGTAGGATCTGGGACAATAGCAATCAGCCCCAGCATTTT. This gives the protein CASRIWDNSNQPQHF.

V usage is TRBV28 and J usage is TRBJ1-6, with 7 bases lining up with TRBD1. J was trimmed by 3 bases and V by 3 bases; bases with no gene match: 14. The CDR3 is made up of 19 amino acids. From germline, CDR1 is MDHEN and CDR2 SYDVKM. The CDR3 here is CASSFSEPRQGIYNSPLHF. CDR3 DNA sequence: TGTGCCAGCAGTTTTAGTGAGCCCCGACAGGGTATCTATAATTCACCCCTCCACTTT.

The CDR3 loop is CASSVEPTHEKLFF. The DNA for the CDR3 is TGTGCCAGCAGCGTAGAACCTACTCATGAAAAACTGTTTTTT. The chain couples TRBV9 to TRBJ1-4; D is unresolved. The V and J ends lost 0 bases and 6 bases respectively, with 9 bases between them. This CDR3 region has 14 residues. Germline-derived CDR1 and CDR2 are SGDLS and YYNGEE.

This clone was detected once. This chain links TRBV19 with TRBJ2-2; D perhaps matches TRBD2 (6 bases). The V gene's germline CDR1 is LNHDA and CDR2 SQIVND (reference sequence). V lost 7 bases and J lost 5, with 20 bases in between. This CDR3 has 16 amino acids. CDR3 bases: TGTGCCAGTAACCGGGGGTGGACTTTGCAGACCGGGGAGCTGTTTTTT. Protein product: CASNRGWTLQTGELFF.

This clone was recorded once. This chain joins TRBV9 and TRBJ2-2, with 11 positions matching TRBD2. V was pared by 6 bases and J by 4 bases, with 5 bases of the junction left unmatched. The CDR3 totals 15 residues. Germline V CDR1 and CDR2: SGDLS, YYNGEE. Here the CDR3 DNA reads TGTGCCAGCACCCCGGGACTAGCGGCCACCGGGGAGCTGTTTTTT. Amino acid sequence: CASTPGLAATGELFF.